This is a list of T cell receptor beta chains from one sample in a study of neoadjuvant anti-PD-1 for oral cavity cancer. Clones were read by immunoSEQ multiplex PCR, and TCRdb kept only the in-frame ones, dropping some. The sample yields about 72,000 clones, about 86% seen once. Material: PBMCs, obtained before nivolumab (anti-PD-1) treatment. The receptor set was obtained from a person aged 40 to 85 with oral cavity squamous cell carcinoma. CDR3s leave out the opening cysteine and the closing phenylalanine or tryptophan. The order of the fields is V gene, CDR3 protein.

V gene: TRBV11-3
CDR3 protein: ASSLMFNSPLH

V gene: TRBV2
CDR3 protein: ASLESRGGYYT

V gene: TRBV7-9
CDR3 protein: ASSLDFGRGTEAF

V gene: TRBV12-5
CDR3 protein: ASGRLAGGGQGNEQF

V gene: TRBV7-2
CDR3 protein: ASRTGGASEAF

V gene: TRBV6-1
CDR3 protein: ASSEFVGETNEKLF

V gene: TRBV28
CDR3 protein: ASSRRFNEKLF

V gene: TRBV5-5
CDR3 protein: ASSFGSVSNQPQH

V gene: TRBV7-9
CDR3 protein: ASSISLQHLETQY

V gene: TRBV5-6
CDR3 protein: ASSLVRLSYNEQF

V gene: TRBV7-9
CDR3 protein: ASSQQGQMNTEAF

V gene: TRBV13
CDR3 protein: ASSLGIRGDQPQH

V gene: TRBV6-1
CDR3 protein: ASKEGLGFYEQY

V gene: TRBV7-2
CDR3 protein: ASSFLGGGAPYNEQF

V gene: TRBV19
CDR3 protein: ASSIAGLGSEQF

V gene: TRBV30
CDR3 protein: AWSAVGGRSDTQY

V gene: TRBV2
CDR3 protein: ASSKQTSGGASPQY

V gene: TRBV5-1
CDR3 protein: ASSLGATTSTDTQY

V gene: TRBV30
CDR3 protein: AWSPLSGTGATGELF

V gene: TRBV25-1
CDR3 protein: ASSESATGIDGYT

V gene: TRBV5-5
CDR3 protein: ASSVRILSGANVLT